Listed here are 5 T cell receptor beta chains from one sample, sequenced in a study of beta chain features in type 1 diabetes. TCRB transcripts that were expressed got sequenced, as all of the isolated RNA had been reverse transcribed. Using immunoSEQ multiplex PCR, the repertoire was profiled, and TCRdb retains in-frame clones only, with some absent. The sample records 150,000 to 180,000 clones, 7.5% to 10% being singletons. Specimen: central memory CD4+ T cells from blood. Receptors originate from a man between 18 and 35 years old in good health.

V is TRBV2 and J is TRBJ1-1; D remains ambiguous. Germline assignment: CDR1 SNHLY and CDR2 FYNNEI. V lost 6 bases to trimming and J lost 1 base, with 6 bases between them. This CDR3 spans 12 amino acids. CDR3 in amino acids: CASSLRNTEAFF. The DNA of the CDR3 is TGTGCCAGCAGCCTCAGGAACACTGAAGCTTTCTTT.

This clone turned up a few times. The rearrangement links TRBV4-3 to TRBJ1-2; no clear D gene. CDR1 and CDR2 (germline): LGHNA, YSLEER. Trimming removed 0 bases from V and 2 bases from J, with 16 bases in between. This CDR3 contains 17 residues. CDR3 loop: CASSQDGSLGRNYGYTF. CDR3 in DNA: TGCGCCAGCAGCCAAGATGGCTCTCTAGGCCGAAACTATGGCTACACCTTC.

This clone showed up just a few times. This sequence joins TRBV7-2 and TRBJ1-5; 7 bases match TRBD1. CDR1 and CDR2 (germline): SGHTA, FQGNSA. This CDR3 has 17 amino acids. J lost 0 bases, V lost 5 bases, and 10 bases had no gene match. CDR3 residues: CASSQTGVPYSNQPQHF. The CDR3 bases are TGTGCCAGCAGCCAAACAGGGGTCCCTTATAGCAATCAGCCCCAGCATTTT. The full variable domain, with the rest looked up from reference TRBV7-2 and TRBJ1-5, is GAGVSQSPSNKVTEKGKDVELRCDPISGHTALYWYRQSLGQGLEFLIYFQGNSAPDKSGLPSDRFSAERTGGSVSTLTIQRTQQEDSAVYLCASSQTGVPYSNQPQHFGDGTRLSIL.

This clone occurred a few times. This chain links TRBV6-5 with TRBJ2-1; the match to TRBD1 covers 8 bases. The trim removed 6 bases at V and 8 bases at J, leaving 12 bases unmatched. The CDR3 consists of 15 residues. The germline CDR1 and CDR2 sequences are MNHEY and SVGAGI. CDR3 sequence reads: CASSWDRLLRDEQFF. The CDR3 DNA sequence: TGTGCCAGCAGCTGGGACAGGCTATTGCGAGATGAGCAGTTCTTC.

A few counts support this clone. The chain uses TRBV28 and TRBJ2-7; maybe TRBD1 (6 bases). This CDR3 has 15 amino acids. The V end was cut by 3 bases, the J end by 0 bases, with 12 bases between. Germline V lookup: CDR1 MDHEN, CDR2 SYDVKM. As DNA, the CDR3 is TGTGCCAGCAGTTTGAAGGGACACGACTCCTACGAGCAGTACTTC. It encodes CASSLKGHDSYEQYF.